The 2 T cell receptor beta chains reported below all come from one sample, sequenced in a study of PD-1 blockade in classical Hodgkin lymphoma. The protocol was immunoSEQ multiplex PCR, while the TCRdb copy is restricted to in-frame clones and leaves out a portion. The profile shows 80,000 to 100,000 clones, around 90% of them singletons. Exposure to brentuximab vedotin varied, and each patient had relapsed following autologous stem cell transplantation. The material was peripheral blood mononuclear cells (PBMCs), obtained at baseline. The origin of the receptors is a human donor with classical Hodgkin lymphoma.

The V call is TRBV6-5, the J call TRBJ1-5, with TRBD1 as a possible D gene (5 bases). This CDR3 spans 15 amino acids. Germline assignment: CDR1 MNHEY and CDR2 SVGAGI. The V end lost 3 bases, the J end lost 1 base, and 10 bases lay between the germline ends. The CDR3 reads CASSYWGESNQPQHF. DNA of the CDR3: TGTGCCAGCAGTTATTGGGGGGAGAGCAATCAGCCCCAGCATTTT.

The V gene is TRBV2, the J gene TRBJ2-3, with 8 nucleotides matching TRBD2. Germline CDR1 is SNHLY and CDR2 is FYNNEI. V shed 3 bases, J shed 0 bases, and the junction held 2 bases outside the gene matches. CDR3 length equals 15 residues. The CDR3 region is CASSETSASTDTQYF. The CDR3 region has the DNA TGTGCCAGCAGTGAGACTAGCGCTAGCACAGATACGCAGTATTTT. The whole variable domain, remainder taken from reference TRBV2 and TRBJ2-3, is EPEVTQTPSHQVTQMGQEVILRCVPISNHLYFYWYRQILGQKVEFLVSFYNNEISEKSEIFDDQFSVERPDGSNFTLKIRSTKLEDSAMYFCASSETSASTDTQYFGPGTRLTVL.